Below, 8 T cell receptor beta chains from the same sample are listed, as sequenced in a study of T cell responses to AZD1222 COVID-19 vaccine. Generated by immunoSEQ multiplex PCR, the TCRdb table keeps only in-frame clones and is missing some. In the table there are roughly 160,000 clones, less than 95% of which are singletons. Sequences were derived from peripheral blood, sampled on day 0 of AZD1222 vaccination. Receptor source: an adult in good health.

This chain joins TRBV3-1 (or the pseudogene TRBV3-2) and TRBJ1-3, with a possible D match to TRBD1 (5 bases). The V and J ends lost 1 base and 3 bases respectively, with 10 bases between them. The CDR3 covers 15 residues. The germline V gene encodes CDR1 LGHDT and CDR2 YNNKEL (reference sequence). CDR3 nucleotide sequence: TGTGCCAGCAGCCAAGGGGGCGGAGGTGGAAACACCATATATTTT. This encodes CASSQGGGGGNTIYF.

The CDR3 nucleotides read TGTGCCAGTAGTATCTGGACAGGATTATCCAATCAGCCCCAGCATTTT. Translating it yields CASSIWTGLSNQPQHF. This rearrangement joins TRBV19 to TRBJ1-5; 7 bases agree with TRBD1. CDR1 and CDR2 (germline): LNHDA, SQIVND (reference sequence). This CDR3 comprises 16 residues. V lost 3 bases and J lost 3; bases outside the gene matches: 8.

The rearrangement links TRBV28 to TRBJ1-2; 8 bases align to TRBD1. The length of the CDR3 is 13 residues. The germline gives CDR1 MDHEN, CDR2 SYDVKM. V lost 9 bases, J lost 8 bases, and 11 bases stayed unmatched. The CDR3 DNA reads as TGTGCCAGAATGACAGGGGAAGGACTGGGCTACACCTTC. Translated: CARMTGEGLGYTF.

The CDR3 sequence is CASSQSTDTQYF. For the CDR3, the DNA is TGTGCCAGCAGCCAGTCCACAGATACGCAGTATTTT. The chain carries TRBV4-2 and TRBJ2-3; D unresolved. The germline CDR1 and CDR2 sequences are LGHNA and YNFKEQ. The ends were cut back, 3 bases at V and 2 bases at J, with 3 bases in the middle. This CDR3 has 12 amino acids.

In this sample, this clone turned up once. The V and J genes are TRBV28 and TRBJ1-5; no definite D call. Between the trimmed V and J ends, which lost 3 bases and 4 bases, there was a span of 10 bases. Germline CDR1 and CDR2: MDHEN and SYDVKM. This CDR3 region has 14 residues. The CDR3 protein is CASSLFGGNQPQHF. CDR3 DNA: TGTGCCAGCAGTTTGTTCGGTGGGAATCAGCCCCAGCATTTT.

Only one count was recorded for this clone. The chain has TRBV7-9 and TRBJ1-1; D uncertain. This CDR3 has 14 residues. Trimming took 4 bases from V and 1 from J, leaving 10 bases between them. From germline, CDR1 is SEHNR and CDR2 FQNEAQ (reference sequence). The CDR3 DNA reads as TGTGCCAGCAGCTACTCCCGCTCGAACACTGAAGCTTTCTTT. It yields the protein CASSYSRSNTEAFF.

The J gene is TRBJ1-1, the V gene TRBV19; D may be TRBD1 (6 bases). This CDR3 is 14 amino acids long. Trimming stripped 3 bases from V and 7 bases from J, with 15 bases between. Germline V gene lookup returns CDR1 LNHDA and CDR2 SQIVND (reference sequence). The CDR3 loop reads CASSIRGQSVEAFF. Here the CDR3 DNA reads TGTGCCAGTAGTATCCGTGGACAGAGCGTTGAAGCTTTCTTT.

The chain combines TRBV28 with TRBJ2-1, with 10 bases identical to TRBD2. The V and J ends lost 3 bases and 2 bases, in that order; junction bases with no gene match: 4. The CDR3 length is 16 residues. Germline V lookup: CDR1 MDHEN, CDR2 SYDVKM. This chain's CDR3 is CASSFFGTSAYNEQFF. In DNA, the CDR3 is TGTGCCAGCAGTTTTTTTGGGACTAGCGCCTACAATGAGCAGTTCTTC. Supplemented by reference TRBV28 and TRBJ2-1, the full variable domain reads DVKVTQSSRYLVKRTGEKVFLECVQDMDHENMFWYRQDPGLGLRLIYFSYDVKMKEKGDIPEGYSVSREKKERFSLILESASTNQTSMYLCASSFFGTSAYNEQFFGPGTRLTVL.